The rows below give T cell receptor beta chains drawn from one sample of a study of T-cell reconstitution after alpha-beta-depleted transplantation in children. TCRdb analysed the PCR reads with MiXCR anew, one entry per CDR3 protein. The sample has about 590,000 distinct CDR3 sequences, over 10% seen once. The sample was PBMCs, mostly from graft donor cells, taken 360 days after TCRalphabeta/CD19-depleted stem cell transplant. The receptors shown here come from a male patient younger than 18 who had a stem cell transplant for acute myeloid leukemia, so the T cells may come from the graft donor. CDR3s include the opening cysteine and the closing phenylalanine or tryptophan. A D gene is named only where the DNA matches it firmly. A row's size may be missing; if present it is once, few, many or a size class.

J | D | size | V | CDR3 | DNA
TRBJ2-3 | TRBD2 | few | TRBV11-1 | CASSLLLAISTDTQYF | TGTGCCAGCAGCTTACTACTAGCGATTAGCACAGATACGCAGTATTTT
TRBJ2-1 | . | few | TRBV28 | CASSSIQGGSYNEQFF | TGTGCCAGCAGTTCCATACAGGGAGGCTCCTACAATGAGCAGTTCTTC
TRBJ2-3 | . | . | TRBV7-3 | CASSLPGHGTDTQYF | TGTGCCAGCAGCTTGCCGGGACATGGCACAGATACGCAGTATTTT
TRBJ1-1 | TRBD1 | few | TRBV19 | CASSISGTGGYEAFF | TGTGCCAGTAGTATCTCCGGGACAGGGGGCTATGAAGCTTTCTTT
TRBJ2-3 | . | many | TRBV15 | CATSRVGDTQYF | TGTGCCACCAGCAGAGTTGGAGATACGCAGTATTTT
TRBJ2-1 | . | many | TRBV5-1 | CASSLGGKSSYNEQFF | TGCGCCAGCAGCTTGGGCGGAAAGAGCTCCTACAATGAGCAGTTCTTC
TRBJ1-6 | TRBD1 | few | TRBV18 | CASSPLRDRASPLHF | TGTGCCAGCTCACCCCTCCGGGACAGGGCCTCACCCCTCCACTTT
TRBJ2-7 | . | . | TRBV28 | CASRFPTGEQYF | TGTGCCAGCAGGTTCCCCACAGGCGAGCAGTACTTC
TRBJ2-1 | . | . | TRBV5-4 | CASSLTGHEQFF | TGTGCCAGCAGCTTGACGGGGCATGAGCAGTTCTTC
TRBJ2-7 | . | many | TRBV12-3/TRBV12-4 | CASSFFGGRYEQYF | TGTGCCAGCAGTTTCTTTGGGGGTCGCTACGAGCAGTACTTC
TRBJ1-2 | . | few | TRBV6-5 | CASNIRGGRNYGYTF | TGTGCCAGCAACATCCGTGGGGGGCGAAACTATGGCTACACCTTC
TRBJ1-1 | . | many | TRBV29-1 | CSVESNTEAFF | TGCAGCGTTGAATCGAACACTGAAGCTTTCTTT
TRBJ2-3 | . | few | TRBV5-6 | CASSLVLADLDTQYF | TGTGCCAGCAGCTTGGTTCTAGCAGACCTAGATACGCAGTATTTT